This is a list of T cell receptor beta chains from one sample in a study of shared clonotypes between healthy human individuals. The repertoire was sequenced with immunoSEQ multiplex PCR; TCRdb's copy has only in-frame clones and lacks some. This sample has just under 95,000 clones, with 68% found just once. Sample: memory CD8+ T cells sorted from blood. Receptor source: a man aged 25-45 years in good health. Each CDR3 is given with its conserved first and last residue. Fields, in order: clone size, V gene, D gene, J gene, CDR3 DNA, CDR3 protein. D genes are given only for firm matches. Rows may omit the clone size; those that give it use once, few, many or a size class.

size: few
V: TRBV7-9
D: -
J: TRBJ2-3
DNA: TGTGCCAGCAGCTTAGGGGGGTGGCCGTCGACGAGCACAGATACGCAGTATTTT
CDR3: CASSLGGWPSTSTDTQYF

size: -
V: TRBV7-8
D: -
J: TRBJ2-7
DNA: TGTGCCAGCAGCTTAGTCGCAGGATCCTACGAGCAGTACTTC
CDR3: CASSLVAGSYEQYF

size: -
V: TRBV28
D: -
J: TRBJ2-1
DNA: TGTGCCAGCAGTTTATTGGGTGAGGTTCGTGAGCAGTTCTTC
CDR3: CASSLLGEVREQFF

size: -
V: TRBV5-1
D: -
J: TRBJ1-1
DNA: TGCGCCAGCAGCTTGAACGTAGTCAGGGGCACTGAAGCTTTCTTT
CDR3: CASSLNVVRGTEAFF

size: -
V: TRBV6-4
D: TRBD2
J: TRBJ2-1
DNA: TGTGCCACCTCGATTAAGCGGGAGGGCCCGGCTGAGCAGTTCTTC
CDR3: CATSIKREGPAEQFF

size: few
V: TRBV21-1
D: -
J: TRBJ1-5
DNA: -
CDR3: CASSKAWGGGNQPQHF

size: -
V: TRBV6-1
D: -
J: TRBJ2-3
DNA: TGTGCCAGCAGTTTAGCAAGCTCTAGCACAGATACGCAGTATTTT
CDR3: CASSLASSSTDTQYF

size: -
V: TRBV14
D: -
J: TRBJ2-1
DNA: TGTGCCAGCAGTCCCATGACCTCAGGGTTGTACAATGAGCAGTTCTTC
CDR3: CASSPMTSGLYNEQFF

size: few
V: TRBV5-1
D: -
J: TRBJ1-1
DNA: TGCGCCAGCAGCTCACTGCGACCAGTGAACACTGAAGCTTTCTTT
CDR3: CASSSLRPVNTEAFF

size: -
V: TRBV6-5
D: -
J: TRBJ1-5
DNA: TGTGCCAGCAGCCCCGGTTTCGAGGGACAGCCCCAGCATTTT
CDR3: CASSPGFEGQPQHF

size: -
V: TRBV11-1
D: -
J: TRBJ2-7
DNA: TGTGCCAGCAGCGTAACAACGACAGGAACCTACGAGCAGTACTTC
CDR3: CASSVTTTGTYEQYF

size: -
V: TRBV2
D: -
J: TRBJ1-2
DNA: TGTGCCAGCAGCGGACAGAAACCAAGTTTAGGGGCGGGAGGCTACACCTTC
CDR3: CASSGQKPSLGAGGYTF

size: -
V: TRBV5-4
D: -
J: TRBJ1-1
DNA: TGTGCCAGCAGCGCGCAGGGGAGCACTGAAGCTTTCTTT
CDR3: CASSAQGSTEAFF

size: -
V: TRBV6-5
D: -
J: TRBJ2-7
DNA: TGTGCCAGCAGGCCATACAGGGATTTTACCTACGAGCAGTACTTC
CDR3: CASRPYRDFTYEQYF

size: -
V: TRBV2
D: TRBD2
J: TRBJ2-3
DNA: TGTGCCAGCAATTGGGCGGGAGGCACAGATACGCAGTATTTT
CDR3: CASNWAGGTDTQYF

size: once
V: TRBV18
D: -
J: TRBJ2-1
DNA: TGTGCCAGCTCACCGCTGGGCCCAGCTAACAATGAGCAGTTCTTC
CDR3: CASSPLGPANNEQFF

size: -
V: TRBV30
D: -
J: TRBJ1-4
DNA: TGTGCCTGGAGTAGAACGGGATCAACTAATGAAAAACTGTTTTTT
CDR3: CAWSRTGSTNEKLFF

size: -
V: TRBV5-4
D: TRBD2
J: TRBJ2-7
DNA: TGTGCCAGCAGCTTGGTCCAGGGAGGGATGTTTGGCGAGCAGTACTTC
CDR3: CASSLVQGGMFGEQYF

size: once
V: TRBV28
D: -
J: TRBJ2-7
DNA: TGTGCCAGCAGTTTTTCTCCCGGGAGCTCCTACGAGCAGTACTTC
CDR3: CASSFSPGSSYEQYF

size: few
V: TRBV18
D: TRBD2
J: TRBJ2-5
DNA: TGTGCCAGCTCACCATTCGAAGGGAGGGGAGAGACCCAGTACTTC
CDR3: CASSPFEGRGETQYF

size: -
V: TRBV7-9
D: -
J: TRBJ2-3
DNA: TGTGCCAGCAGCCGATTTTGGGGGGAGAGGGGCCCAGATACGCAGTATTTT
CDR3: CASSRFWGERGPDTQYF

size: -
V: TRBV5-6
D: TRBD1
J: TRBJ1-2
DNA: TGTGCCAGCAGCCTCGGACAGGGGGCCAGCAACACCTTC
CDR3: CASSLGQGASNTF

size: few
V: TRBV12-2
D: -
J: TRBJ2-1
DNA: TGTGCAAGTCGCTTAAGGGTCCTTTCTGCGTCGGGACAGGGAGACAATGAGCAGTTCTTC
CDR3: CASRLRVLSASGQGDNEQFF

size: once
V: TRBV9
D: -
J: TRBJ2-3
DNA: TGTGCCAGCAGCGTAGTGGTCTCCACAGATACGCAGTATTTT
CDR3: CASSVVVSTDTQYF

size: -
V: TRBV5-1
D: -
J: TRBJ2-1
DNA: TGCGCCAGCAGCTCCGATTCCTACAATGAGCAGTTCTTC
CDR3: CASSSDSYNEQFF

size: once
V: TRBV28
D: TRBD2
J: TRBJ2-7
DNA: TGTGCCAGCTCCCTCGGGGGGAAGAACTACGAGCAGTACTTC
CDR3: CASSLGGKNYEQYF

size: -
V: TRBV13
D: -
J: TRBJ1-1
DNA: TGTGCCAGCAGCTTAGGTGGCTTACTGAACACTGAAGCTTTCTTT
CDR3: CASSLGGLLNTEAFF

size: few
V: TRBV28
D: -
J: TRBJ1-1
DNA: TGTGCCAGCGTCCTGGGCAGAAGTGTCACTGAAGCTTTCTTT
CDR3: CASVLGRSVTEAFF

size: -
V: TRBV7-7
D: -
J: TRBJ2-1
DNA: TGTGCCAGCAGCTTAGTGGGTGGTGAGCAGTTCTTC
CDR3: CASSLVGGEQFF

size: few
V: TRBV27
D: TRBD2
J: TRBJ2-7
DNA: TGTGCCAGCAGCCTCGGGACTATCATACGAGAGCAGTACTTC
CDR3: CASSLGTIIREQYF

size: -
V: TRBV7-2
D: -
J: TRBJ2-2
DNA: TGTGCCAGCAGCTTAAAGGGGTTGGAGCTGTTTTTT
CDR3: CASSLKGLELFF

size: once
V: TRBV7-9
D: -
J: TRBJ1-3
DNA: TGTGCCAGCAGCACTAGCGAGTTTGGAGCTTGGGGCTCTGGAAACACCATATATTTT
CDR3: CASSTSEFGAWGSGNTIYF

size: once
V: TRBV4-1
D: TRBD1
J: TRBJ1-5
DNA: TGCGCCAGCAGCCAATACAGGGGGCACAATCAGCCCCAGCATTTT
CDR3: CASSQYRGHNQPQHF

size: -
V: TRBV18
D: TRBD2
J: TRBJ2-7
DNA: TGTGCCAGCTCACCACGGGCGGGAGGGGACGAGCAGTACTTC
CDR3: CASSPRAGGDEQYF

size: few
V: TRBV7-9
D: -
J: TRBJ2-7
DNA: TGTGCCAGCAGCCGCGGGTTCACCGAGCAGTACTTC
CDR3: CASSRGFTEQYF

size: -
V: TRBV16
D: -
J: TRBJ1-2
DNA: TGTGCCAGCAGCCAAGGGACCTCCCCTGGGGAACACAACTATGGCTACACCTTC
CDR3: CASSQGTSPGEHNYGYTF

size: once
V: TRBV5-6
D: -
J: TRBJ2-2
DNA: TGTGCCAGCAGCCGGGGGAATCGACTAGTAACCGGGGAGCTGTTTTTT
CDR3: CASSRGNRLVTGELFF

size: few
V: TRBV6-1
D: -
J: TRBJ1-5
DNA: TGTGCCAGCAGTGAGTTGGGAGGGAGTCATCAGCCCCAGCATTTT
CDR3: CASSELGGSHQPQHF

size: -
V: TRBV4-1
D: -
J: TRBJ2-5
DNA: TGCGCCAGCAGCCAAGATCCGGGCGCTCAAGAGACCCAGTACTTC
CDR3: CASSQDPGAQETQYF

size: -
V: TRBV5-3
D: -
J: TRBJ2-7
DNA: TGTGCCAGAAGCTTGGGTGCCGAGGGACGGAACTACGAGCAGTACTTC
CDR3: CARSLGAEGRNYEQYF

size: -
V: TRBV5-1
D: TRBD1
J: TRBJ2-1
DNA: TGCGCCAGCAGCTTGGTTAGGGGGCCGGGTGATAATGAGCAGTTCTTC
CDR3: CASSLVRGPGDNEQFF

size: many
V: TRBV2
D: -
J: TRBJ2-1
DNA: TGTGCCAACAAACAGGGATCCAATGAGCAGTTCTTC
CDR3: CANKQGSNEQFF

size: -
V: TRBV27
D: -
J: TRBJ2-5
DNA: TGTGCCAGCAGTGTCCACTGGGGACAAGAGACCCAGTACTTC
CDR3: CASSVHWGQETQYF

size: -
V: TRBV7-4
D: TRBD2
J: TRBJ2-6
DNA: TGTGCCAGCAGCTCCGGACTAGCGGGGTCGGCTTACGTCCTGACTTTC
CDR3: CASSSGLAGSAYVLTF

size: few
V: TRBV29-1
D: TRBD1
J: TRBJ2-3
DNA: TGCAGCGCCATGGGACAGGTGCGCACAGATACGCAGTATTTT
CDR3: CSAMGQVRTDTQYF

size: many
V: TRBV6-4
D: TRBD1
J: TRBJ2-1
DNA: TGTGCCAGCAGTGAGTCCGGGACAGGGGGTTACAATGAGCAGTTCTTC
CDR3: CASSESGTGGYNEQFF

size: -
V: TRBV4-2
D: -
J: TRBJ2-2
DNA: TGTGCCAGCAGCCAAGATGAGTCGAACACCGGGGAGCTGTTTTTT
CDR3: CASSQDESNTGELFF

size: few
V: TRBV25-1
D: -
J: TRBJ2-6
DNA: TGTGCCAGCAGTGGACTACAGGAGAGCTCTGGGGCCAACGTCCTGACTTTC
CDR3: CASSGLQESSGANVLTF